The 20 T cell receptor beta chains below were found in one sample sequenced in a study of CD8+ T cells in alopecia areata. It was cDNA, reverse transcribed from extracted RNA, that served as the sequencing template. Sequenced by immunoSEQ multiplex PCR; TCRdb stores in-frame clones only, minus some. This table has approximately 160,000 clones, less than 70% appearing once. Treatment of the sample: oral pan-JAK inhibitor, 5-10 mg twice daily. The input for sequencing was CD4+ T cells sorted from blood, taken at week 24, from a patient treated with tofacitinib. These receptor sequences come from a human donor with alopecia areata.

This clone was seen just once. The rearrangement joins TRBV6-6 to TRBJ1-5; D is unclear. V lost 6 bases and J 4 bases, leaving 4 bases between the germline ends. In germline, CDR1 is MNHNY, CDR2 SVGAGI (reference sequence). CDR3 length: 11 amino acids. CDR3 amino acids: CASRANQPQHF. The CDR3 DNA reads TGTGCCAGCAGGGCTAATCAGCCCCAGCATTTT.

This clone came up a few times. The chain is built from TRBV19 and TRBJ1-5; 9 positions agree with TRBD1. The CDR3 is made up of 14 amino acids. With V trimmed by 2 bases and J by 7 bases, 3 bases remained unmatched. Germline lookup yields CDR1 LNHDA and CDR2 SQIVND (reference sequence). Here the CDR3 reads CASSIRQGDQPQHF. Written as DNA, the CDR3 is TGTGCCAGTAGTATACGACAGGGGGACCAGCCCCAGCATTTT.

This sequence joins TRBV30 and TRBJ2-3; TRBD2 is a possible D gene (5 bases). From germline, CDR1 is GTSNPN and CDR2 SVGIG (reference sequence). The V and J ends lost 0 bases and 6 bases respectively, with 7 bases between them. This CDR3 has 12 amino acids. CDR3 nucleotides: TGTGCCTGGAGTGTAATAGCGGATACGCAGTATTTT. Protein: CAWSVIADTQYF.

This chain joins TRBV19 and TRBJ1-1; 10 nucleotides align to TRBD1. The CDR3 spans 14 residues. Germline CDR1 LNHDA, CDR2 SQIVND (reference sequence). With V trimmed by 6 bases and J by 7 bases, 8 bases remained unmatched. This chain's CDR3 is CASSPDRGQNEAFF. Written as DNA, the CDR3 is TGTGCCAGTAGCCCTGACAGGGGGCAAAATGAAGCTTTCTTT.

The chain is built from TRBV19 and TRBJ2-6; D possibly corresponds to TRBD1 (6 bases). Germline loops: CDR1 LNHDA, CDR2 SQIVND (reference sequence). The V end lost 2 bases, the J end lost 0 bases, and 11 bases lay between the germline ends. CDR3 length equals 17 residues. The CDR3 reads CASSIISGHSGANVLTF. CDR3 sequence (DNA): TGTGCCAGTAGTATAATCTCGGGACACTCTGGGGCCAACGTCCTGACTTTC.

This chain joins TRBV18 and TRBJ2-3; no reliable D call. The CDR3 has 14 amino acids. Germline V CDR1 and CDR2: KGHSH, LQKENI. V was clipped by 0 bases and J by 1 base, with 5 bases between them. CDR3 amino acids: CASSPPVGTDTQYF. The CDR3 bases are TGTGCCAGCTCACCACCGGTTGGCACAGATACGCAGTATTTT.

The CDR3 protein is CATSRGGSPRRGPQETQYF. Written as DNA, the CDR3 is TGTGCCACCAGCAGAGGTGGATCCCCCCGCAGGGGGCCCCAAGAGACCCAGTACTTC. This chain connects TRBV15 to TRBJ2-5; 8 bases align to TRBD1. The CDR3 contains 19 residues. Germline CDR1 is LNHNV and CDR2 is YYDKDF (reference sequence). V shed 1 base and J 1 base; nucleotides not matched to a gene: 14.

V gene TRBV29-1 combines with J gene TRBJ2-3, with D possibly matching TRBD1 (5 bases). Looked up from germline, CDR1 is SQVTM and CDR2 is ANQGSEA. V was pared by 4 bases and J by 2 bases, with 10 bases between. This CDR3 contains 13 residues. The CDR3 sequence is CSVGGTNTDTQYF. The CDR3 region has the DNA TGCAGCGTTGGGGGCACTAACACAGATACGCAGTATTTT.

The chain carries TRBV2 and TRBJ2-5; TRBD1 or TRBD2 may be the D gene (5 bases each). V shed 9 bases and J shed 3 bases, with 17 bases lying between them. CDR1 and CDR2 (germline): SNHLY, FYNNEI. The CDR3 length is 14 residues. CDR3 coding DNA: TGTGCCAGTTTGGGTCGGGACGTCGAAGAGACCCAGTACTTC. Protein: CASLGRDVEETQYF. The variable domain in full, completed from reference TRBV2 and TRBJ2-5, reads EPEVTQTPSHQVTQMGQEVILRCVPISNHLYFYWYRQILGQKVEFLVSFYNNEISEKSEIFDDQFSVERPDGSNFTLKIRSTKLEDSAMYFCASLGRDVEETQYFGPGTRLLVL.

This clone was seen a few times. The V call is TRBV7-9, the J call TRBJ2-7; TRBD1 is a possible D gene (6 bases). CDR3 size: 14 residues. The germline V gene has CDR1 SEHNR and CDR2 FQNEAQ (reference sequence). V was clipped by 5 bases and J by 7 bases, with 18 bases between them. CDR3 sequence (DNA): TGTGCCAGCAGCCAACTTTACAGGGTGGGGGAGCAGTACTTC. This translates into CASSQLYRVGEQYF.

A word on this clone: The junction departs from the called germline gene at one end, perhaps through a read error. In nucleotides, the CDR3 is TGTGCCAGCAGTCTAGCGGGGGGATACCTATCTGGAGCCAACGTCCTGACTTTC. Its protein is CASSLAGGYLSGANVLTF. The chain carries TRBV2 and TRBJ2-6; TRBD2 aligns across 11 bases. This CDR3 has 18 amino acids. Per germline, CDR1 SNHLY and CDR2 FYNNEI.

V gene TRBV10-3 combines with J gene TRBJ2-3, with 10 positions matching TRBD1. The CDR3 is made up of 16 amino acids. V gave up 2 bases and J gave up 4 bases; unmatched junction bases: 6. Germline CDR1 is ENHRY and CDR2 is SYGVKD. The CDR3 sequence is CAISELAGQGADTQYF. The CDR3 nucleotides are TGTGCCATCAGTGAGCTAGCTGGACAGGGGGCAGATACGCAGTATTTT.

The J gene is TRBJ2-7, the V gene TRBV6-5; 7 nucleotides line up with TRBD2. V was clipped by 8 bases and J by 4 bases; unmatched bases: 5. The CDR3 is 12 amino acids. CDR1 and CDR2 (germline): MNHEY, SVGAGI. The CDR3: CASRHGGYEQYF. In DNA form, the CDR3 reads TGTGCCAGCCGCCACGGGGGGTACGAGCAGTACTTC.

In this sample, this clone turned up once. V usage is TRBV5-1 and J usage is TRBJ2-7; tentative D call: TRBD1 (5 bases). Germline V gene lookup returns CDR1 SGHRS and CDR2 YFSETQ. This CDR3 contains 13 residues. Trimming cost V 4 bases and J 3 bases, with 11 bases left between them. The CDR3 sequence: CASSPRQNYEQYF. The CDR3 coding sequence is TGCGCCAGCAGCCCCAGACAGAACTACGAGCAGTACTTC.

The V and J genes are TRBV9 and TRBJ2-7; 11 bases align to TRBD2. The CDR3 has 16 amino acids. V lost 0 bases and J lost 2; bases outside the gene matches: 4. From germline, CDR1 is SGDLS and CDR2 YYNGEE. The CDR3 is CASSVVSGGGPYEQYF. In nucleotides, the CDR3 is TGTGCCAGCAGCGTAGTTAGCGGGGGGGGCCCCTACGAGCAGTACTTC.

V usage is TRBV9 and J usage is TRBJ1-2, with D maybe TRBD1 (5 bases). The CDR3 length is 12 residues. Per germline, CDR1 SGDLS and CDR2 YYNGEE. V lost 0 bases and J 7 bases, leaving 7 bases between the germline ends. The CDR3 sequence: CASSVERGGYTF. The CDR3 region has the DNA TGTGCCAGCAGCGTAGAGAGGGGTGGCTACACCTTC. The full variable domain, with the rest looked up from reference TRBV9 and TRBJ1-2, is DSGVTQTPKHLITATGQRVTLRCSPRSGDLSVYWYQQSLDQGLQFLIQYYNGEERAKGNILERFSAQQFPDLHSELNLSSLELGDSALYFCASSVERGGYTFGSGTRLTVV.

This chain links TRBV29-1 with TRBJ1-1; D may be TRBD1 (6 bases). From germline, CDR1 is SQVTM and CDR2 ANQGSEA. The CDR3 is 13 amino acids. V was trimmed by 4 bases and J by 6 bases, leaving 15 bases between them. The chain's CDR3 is CSVARRQGPEAFF. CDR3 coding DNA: TGCAGCGTTGCGCGGCGTCAGGGGCCTGAAGCTTTCTTT.

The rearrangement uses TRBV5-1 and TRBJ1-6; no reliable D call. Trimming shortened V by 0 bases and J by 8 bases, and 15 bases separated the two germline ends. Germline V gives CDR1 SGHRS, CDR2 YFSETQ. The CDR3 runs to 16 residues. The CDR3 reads CASSLGPDGADSPLHF. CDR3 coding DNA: TGCGCCAGCAGCTTGGGCCCGGATGGCGCGGATTCACCCCTCCACTTT.

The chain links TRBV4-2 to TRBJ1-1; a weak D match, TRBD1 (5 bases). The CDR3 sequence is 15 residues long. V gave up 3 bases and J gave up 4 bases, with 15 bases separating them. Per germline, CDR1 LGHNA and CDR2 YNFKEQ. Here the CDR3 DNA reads TGTGCCAGCAGCCACCCGCAGGGCAGGGCCACTGAAGCTTTCTTT. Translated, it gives CASSHPQGRATEAFF.

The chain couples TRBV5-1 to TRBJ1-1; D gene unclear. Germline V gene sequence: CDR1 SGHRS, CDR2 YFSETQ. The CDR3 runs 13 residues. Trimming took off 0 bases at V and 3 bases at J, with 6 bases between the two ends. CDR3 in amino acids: CASSLETYTEAFF. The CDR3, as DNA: TGCGCCAGCAGCTTGGAGACCTACACTGAAGCTTTCTTT.